The clone carrying this TCR beta chain was found a few times. Its antigen is unknown. These data belong to a study of response to subunit inactivated influenza vaccine. Study-wide results and caveats: New T cells are recruited in small numbers by each seasonal influenza vaccination, according to the authors' suggestion.

The CDR3 has 13 residues. Germline-derived CDR1 and CDR2 are SGHAT and FQNNGV. Deletions cut 8 bases from V and 0 bases from J, with 7 bases between. From the RT-PCR reads, TCRdb called clonotypes with MiXCR, one entry per CDR3 protein. The sample carries about 180,000 distinct CDR3 sequences, about 10% recorded once. The sequence came from a man aged 50 to 75 who received an inactivated influenza vaccine. The gene calls are TRBV11-2 and TRBJ2-2; tentatively, D is TRBD1 (5 bases). The sample in question was CD8+ T cells sorted from PBMCs, obtained 23 to 25 months after vaccination. The CDR3, as DNA: TGTGCCAGCGCCAGGGCGAACACCGGGGAGCTGTTTTTT. This codes for CASARANTGELFF. Full variable domain (missing parts from reference TRBV11-2 and TRBJ2-2): EAGVAQSPRYKIIEKRQSVAFWCNPISGHATLYWYQQILGQGPKLLIQFQNNGVVDDSQLPKDRFSAERLKGVDSTLKIQPAKLEDSAVYLCASARANTGELFFGEGSRLTVL.